This T cell receptor (beta chain) was recorded in a study of blood T cell repertoires in COVID-19 (TCRdb year 2020). As for the study more broadly: Samples from collaborators originated in the United States, Italy and Spain and spanned both the acute and convalescent phases of COVID-19. Nearly every sample came with metadata listing a de-identified subject ID, COVID-19 status, age in years and sex. The material from the prospective study consisted of cDNA or gDNA derived from T cells, B-cell-depleted T cells, or PBMCs. HLA class I and class II types, where available, came from metadata supplied by the sample provider rather than from assay-based typing. The samples were drawn from the first 160 participants of the ongoing ImmuneRACE study and from 950 to 1,500 subjects provided by 6 global collaborators. The dataset comprised deeply sampled blood TCRbeta repertoires from subjects exposed to, actively infected with, or recovered from COVID-19. The repertoires were released in a freely available public database meant as a resource for research on the immune response to SARS-CoV-2.

A remark on this clone: Its antigen remains undetermined. No base-level quality is on record; no much larger clone is a single base apart.

The study at large found these results: The quantity of clinical and demographic metadata differed by source and by participant and was supplied without curation.

TCRbeta CDR3 regions were amplified from genomic DNA using the immunoSEQ Assay, a bias-controlled multiplex PCR. On the study's bioinformatics: Nucleated cell counts per sample were estimated from amplification of reference gene primers within the assay. To quantify the absolute abundance of each unique TCRbeta CDR3 rearrangement, sequence reads were collapsed and filtered. For each sample, productive Simpson clonality was calculated as the square root of Simpson's diversity index across productive rearrangements. TCRdb retrieved this table from immuneACCESS and kept in-frame rearrangements only. Not all clones are present; in checked studies, unresolved V genes account for under half, and no reason is known for the remainder. V and J calls and clone size are as listed in that table; D and trimming were resolved from the DNA. This sample comprises some 230,000 clones, 70% to 90% of them detected only once. The ten largest clonotypes hold roughly 2.8% of the sample.

For CDR1 and CDR2, the germline V gene lists MGHRA and YSYEKL. Including the terminal cysteine and phenylalanine, the CDR3 comprises 16 residues. Only the CDR3 DNA is retained, 48 bases long and in frame from the first base. Clipping removes 0 bases from V and 7 bases from J, with 4 as the unmatched junction base count. Another Seattle source contributed samples from volunteer blood donors who had recovered from COVID-19. Collaborating institutions collected whole blood in K2EDTA tubes following their own protocols. Collaborator samples were shipped for TCRbeta analysis as frozen whole blood, isolated PBMCs, or DNA extracted from either sample type.

The clonotype was recovered from a man aged 50-60 years who had recovered from COVID-19. This receptor chain uses TRBV4-1 and TRBJ2-1; TRBD1 agrees with 12 junctional bases. Sequencing was done on a sample of peripheral blood. The CDR3 protein is CASSQEGTGGGNEQFF. In nucleotides, the sequence is TGCGCCAGCAGCCAAGAGGGGACAGGGGGCGGGAATGAGCAGTTCTTC.